This is a list of T cell receptor beta chains from one sample in a study of T cell repertoires in cytomegalovirus infection. TCRdb re-called the reads with MiXCR, one entry per CDR3 protein. The data hold approximately 700,000 distinct CDR3 sequences, with 35% observed a single time. Material: PBMCs. The receptors come from a human donor in good health (CMV status not recorded). Some clones in this sample may be carry-over from other donors' samples. The CDR3 runs from the conserved cysteine through the conserved F or W. Clone size appears in some rows only: once, few, many, or a class for an expanded clone.

>-|TRBJ2-5|TRBV28
CASSYFPGVARETQYF
>-|TRBJ1-2|TRBV28
CASSPIDRDYGYTF
>few|TRBJ2-7|TRBV28
CASSPTTGYHEQYF
>few|TRBJ1-5|TRBV14
CASSRGGGQPQHF
>few|TRBJ1-3|TRBV20-1
CSARRDPSGNTIYF
>few|TRBJ2-3|TRBV20-1
CSARANRGRTDTQYF
>-|TRBJ2-3|TRBV2
CASSEGGGDTQYF
>-|TRBJ2-2|TRBV7-2
CASSFFGQPTGELFF
>many|TRBJ2-7|TRBV4-1
CASSPGGQGRSYEQYF
>-|TRBJ2-7|TRBV6-5
CASSTGTSGYNEQYF
>few|TRBJ2-5|TRBV7-6
CASSFLDRAQETQYF
>-|TRBJ2-3|TRBV19
CTSSISDGTDTQYF
>many|TRBJ1-6|TRBV7-8
CASSLSPKTGHQNSPLHF
>-|TRBJ2-1|TRBV5-1
CASTYGGGTRQFF
>-|TRBJ2-3|TRBV7-9
CASSLYSSDTQYF
>-|TRBJ2-1|TRBV5-4
CASSSLGLAGGYEQFF
>few|TRBJ1-5|TRBV19
CASSMAGGNQPQHF
>-|TRBJ1-2|TRBV28
CASSLTGREIKNGYTF
>-|TRBJ2-3|TRBV28
CASGGLTDTQYF
>few|TRBJ1-3|TRBV7-9
CASSFAGRSGNTIYF
>-|TRBJ1-4|TRBV7-6
CASSLARGANEKLFF
>many|TRBJ1-5|TRBV7-2
CASSPDGAGSPQPQHF
>few|TRBJ1-2|TRBV24-1
CATSDPDRDYGYTF
>few|TRBJ2-1|TRBV20-1
CSARMGLAGYNEQFF
>-|TRBJ1-4|TRBV14
CASSQYPPGEKLFF
>-|TRBJ2-7|TRBV20-1
CSARGGVPERYEQYF
>-|TRBJ1-1|TRBV28
CASSPKTGRTEDFF
>many|TRBJ1-4|TRBV7-9
CASSFPARSEKLFF
>-|TRBJ1-4|TRBV6-6
CASSYSGTAAEKLFF
>many|TRBJ2-7|TRBV28
CASSLGEKYEQYF
>once|TRBJ1-2|TRBV12-3/TRBV12-4
CASIATWTDGYTF
>-|TRBJ2-5|TRBV7-2
CASSLGRTGRTFLETQYF
>-|TRBJ2-1|TRBV28
CASSLFGGRFNEQFF
>-|TRBJ2-5|TRBV12-3/TRBV12-4
CASRTTGSGAQETQYF
>-|TRBJ2-3|TRBV27
CASSLQGNRASTDTQYF
>many|TRBJ2-2|TRBV7-8
CASSPRTSANTGELFF
>few|TRBJ2-7|TRBV5-1
CASSSGLAGGPSSYEQYF
>-|TRBJ1-6|TRBV12-3/TRBV12-4
CASSLTGENSPLHF
>-|TRBJ2-1|TRBV6-6
CASSSSGGHMMKQFF
>once|TRBJ1-1|TRBV5-6
CASRGKFTESFF
>-|TRBJ2-1|TRBV7-2
CASSLARGVYNEQFF
>few|TRBJ1-1|TRBV4-3
CASSQDGRTAEAFF
>-|TRBJ2-7|TRBV7-9
CASSRFVSRTSEYEQYF
>-|TRBJ2-7|TRBV14
CASSLDRVQSYEQYF
>-|TRBJ2-1|TRBV5-1
CASSLAGGALDEQFF
>-|TRBJ2-2|TRBV15
CATSRGGRGDTGELFF
>-|TRBJ2-7|TRBV7-9
CASSPGGPHGFYEQYF
>-|TRBJ1-1|TRBV7-9
CASTKLSGGMNTEAFF